This TCR beta chain was sequenced in a study of OX40 agonist ivuxolimab in advanced cancers. With respect to the entire study: The costimulatory receptor OX40 (CD134) was targeted by ivuxolimab, a fully human IgG2 agonistic monoclonal antibody. Peripheral TCRbeta sequencing was intended to test whether TCR sequence diversity was altered and clonal T-cell expansion was caused by ivuxolimab. Of the roughly 53 patients in dose escalation, some 20 had hepatocellular carcinoma, around 15 had melanoma, 9 had renal cell carcinoma and 9 had head and neck cancer. Prior anti-PD-1, anti-PD-L1 or anti-CTLA-4 therapy was permitted, and about 40% of dose-escalation patients had received checkpoint inhibitors. A male proportion of 82.7% and a mean age of around 60 years, ranging from 23 to 79, were recorded for the dose-escalation cohort. The paper describes the monotherapy dose-escalation part (N of about 55 patients) of the phase I trial of ivuxolimab. Intravenous ivuxolimab was administered to patients every 2 weeks at six dose levels: 0.01, 0.1, 0.3, 1.5, 3 and 10 mg/kg. Partial responses occurred in three dose-escalation patients, of whom one had hepatocellular carcinoma and two had cutaneous melanoma.

What the study reported, not specific to this receptor: At doses of 0.1 to 3.0 mg/kg, clonal expansion of both CD4+ and CD8+ T cells in blood was seen between baseline and week 6. Low levels of normalized T-cell clonal expansion were also shown by some nonresponding patients. After ivuxolimab, expanded clones were on average more numerous among CD8+ T cells than among CD4+ T cells. Which antigens the clonally expanded peripheral T cells were specific for was not determined. In the 0.1-3.0 mg/kg groups, partial responders were among the patients with the lowest normalized peripheral clonal expansion, particularly in CD8+ T cells.

Deletion took 5 bases off V and 0 bases off J, with a span of 11 bases between the germline ends. Reading from cysteine to phenylalanine, the CDR3 counts 14 amino acids. The kept DNA is CDR3 alone, 42 bases in frame from the first base. From a lookup of the germline V gene (reference sequence), CDR1 and CDR2 are MNHNY and SVGAGI. Genomic DNA was isolated from the sorted cells so that the TCRbeta CDR3 region could be sequenced. The immunoSEQ Assay was used to sequence the TCRbeta CDR3 regions. The table was pulled from immuneACCESS by TCRdb, which kept in-frame rearrangements only. Such tables lose some clones; where checked, under half of the loss comes from unresolved V genes, and the rest has no known cause. This sample has about 96,000 clones in its table, and approximately 80% of those were observed once. The ten most abundant clones make up roughly 5.2% of the sample. The trial excluded patients who had a history of autoimmune disease or who were on systemic immunosuppression. Peripheral blood for TCR sequencing was collected from all dose cohorts at baseline, on cycle 4 day 1, and on cycle 7 day 1. Samples came from an open-label, multicenter, first-in-human phase I dose-escalation trial of ivuxolimab. Adults with locally advanced or metastatic head and neck squamous cell, hepatocellular, melanoma or renal cell carcinoma were enrolled in the trial. Before TCR sequencing, CD4+ and CD8+ T cells were separately sorted from peripheral blood.

On this clone itself: No antigen is known for it. No base qualities exist here, and no much larger clone lies one base off it.

This clonotype was obtained from an adult with an advanced solid tumor such as melanoma, head and neck, liver or kidney cancer. The specimen was CD4+ or CD8+ T cells sorted from blood, collected in a trial of the OX40 agonist ivuxolimab. The V and J genes are TRBV6-6 and TRBJ2-7, and possibly TRBD1, on 5 matching bases. The sequenced DNA: TGTGCCAGCAGTCGACAGCAGAGCTCCTACGAGCAGTACTTC. This yields the protein CASSRQQSSYEQYF.